This TCR beta chain was recovered during a study of blood T cell repertoires in COVID-19. Across the whole study: Sites in the United States, Italy and Spain provided acute and convalescent COVID-19 samples. The cDNA or gDNA used as material had been derived from T cells, B-cell-depleted T cells, or PBMCs.

Authors' analysis steps: Researchers report that nucleated cell counts were estimated from reference gene primer amplification. Some clones are missing from TCRdb's copy, which holds only in-frame ones; the method was immunoSEQ multiplex PCR. The D gene and trimming were derived from the DNA, and the V and J assignments and clone size from that table. This sample carries roughly 120,000 clones, 87% of them seen once, and the ten largest clones take 4% to 5%. Unmatched junction bases numbered 6, after V lost 1 base and J lost 6 bases. CDR1 is GTSNPN and CDR2 is SVGIG in the germline V gene (reference sequence). The CDR3 has 15 residues.

Material: peripheral blood. The receptor comes from a human donor in a cohort sampled during active COVID-19. The chain links TRBV30 to TRBJ1-4, with 9 positions matching TRBD1. The CDR3 DNA sequence: TGTGCCTGGAGTGGGGGACAGGGAGAGGATGAAAAACTGTTTTTT. This translates into CAWSGGQGEDEKLFF.